This TCR beta chain was obtained from a study of T cells in Graves' hyperthyroidism and ophthalmopathy. General study points: Through a model of 13 V-J features, ophthalmopathy was separated from stable hyperthyroidism.

This clonotype has at least ten counts. What it binds is not known. The TCR beta CDR3 regions underwent amplification using RNA transcripts as the source. In the first-round RT-PCR of the TCR CDR3, the HTBI primer set was used. TCRdb re-called the multiplex PCR reads through MiXCR, storing one row per CDR3 protein. The table lists 660,000 or so distinct CDR3 sequences, around 21% of them singletons. Ophthalmopathy cases met thresholds of Clinical Activity Score at least 3, NOSPECS grade at least 4 and duration under 3 months. The diagnostic basis comprised clinical symptoms, serum thyroxine and TRAb, thyroid ultrasound and orbital computed tomography. This TCR was recovered from a man aged 30 to 39 with Graves' ophthalmopathy. Sequencing input: blood.

The CDR3: CASSRGLGGRTEQFF. CDR3 coding DNA: TGTGCCAGCAGTCGTGGACTGGGTGGACGTACTGAGCAGTTCTTC. The gene calls are TRBV6-2 or TRBV6-3 and TRBJ2-1, with D perhaps TRBD2 (5 bases). Trimming took off 5 bases at V and 9 bases at J, with 20 bases between the two ends. The CDR3 sequence is 15 residues long. Germline loops: CDR1 MNHEY, CDR2 SVGEGT.